This entry lists 7 T cell receptor beta chains sequenced from one sample in a study of T cells in Graves' hyperthyroidism and ophthalmopathy. What was amplified from RNA transcripts were TCR beta CDR3 regions. With the HTBI primer set, the TCR CDR3 went through a first round of RT-PCR. Each CDR3 protein is one row after TCRdb ran MiXCR on the multiplex PCR reads. The sample lists nearly 600,000 distinct CDR3 sequences, 13% to 15% occurring once. Material: blood. The receptors originated from a woman aged 18-29 years with Graves' ophthalmopathy.

This clonotype appeared a few times. A read error is possible here, since a much larger clone lies one base away. This chain links TRBV28 with TRBJ2-7; the D call may be TRBD1 or TRBD2 (5 bases each). Deletions cut 3 bases from V and 2 bases from J, with 20 bases between. CDR1 is MDHEN, CDR2 SYDVKM, per germline. The CDR3 runs 17 residues. CDR3 residues: CASSLGLAPKSPYEQYF. The CDR3, as DNA: TGTGCCAGCAGTTTGGGGCTAGCCCCGAAGAGCCCCTACGAGCAGTACTTC.

This clonotype has a count of ten or more. The chain combines TRBV6-1 with TRBJ1-5; 7 nucleotides align to TRBD1. This CDR3 region has 15 residues. The ends lost 8 bases at V and 2 bases at J; junction bases unmatched: 9. CDR1 and CDR2 from the germline V gene are MNHNS and SASEGT. CDR3 DNA: TGTGCCAGCTCTTACACTGGACAGGGCAATCAGCCCCAGCATTTT. Protein sequence: CASSYTGQGNQPQHF.

The V call is TRBV12-3 or TRBV12-4, the J call TRBJ1-1; no clear D. Trimming shortened V by 5 bases and J by 7 bases, and 8 bases separated the two germline ends. The length of the CDR3 is 11 residues. The CDR3 DNA is TGTGCCAGCAGTGGGCAGGATGAAGCTTTCTTT. This codes for CASSGQDEAFF.

V is TRBV20-1 and J is TRBJ2-3, with 11 bases matching TRBD2. The CDR3 has 16 amino acids. The junction had 11 bases not matched to a gene; V was cut back by 5 bases and J by 4 bases. Germline loops: CDR1 DFQATT, CDR2 SNEGSKA (reference sequence). The CDR3 nucleotides are TGCAGTGCTCATAGCGGGAGGGCCTGGTTCCCAGATACGCAGTATTTT. Its protein is CSAHSGRAWFPDTQYF.

This clonotype was detected a few times. The V and J genes are TRBV10-2 and TRBJ2-1, with TRBD1 matching over 7 bases. Germline CDR1 WSHSY, CDR2 SAAADI. This CDR3 contains 13 residues. J was trimmed by 5 bases and V by 6 bases; bases with no gene match: 4. CDR3 sequence reads: CASSGDRNNEQFF. CDR3 bases: TGCGCCAGCAGCGGGGACAGAAACAATGAGCAGTTCTTC.

This clonotype has a count of ten or more. The V and J genes are TRBV10-3 and TRBJ2-1, with D maybe TRBD2 (5 bases). The CDR3 contains 12 residues. The germline V gene encodes CDR1 ENHRY and CDR2 SYGVKD. V shed 6 bases and J shed 9 bases, with 12 bases lying between them. The CDR3 DNA reads as TGTGCCATCAGCCAGCTAGGAGGTGAGCAGTTCTTC. Protein: CAISQLGGEQFF.

The CDR3 bases are TGTGCCAGCAGTTCCCGGACTAGCGGGTGGACTGGGGCCAACGTCCTGACTTTC. It codes for CASSSRTSGWTGANVLTF. The genes are TRBV12-3 or TRBV12-4 and TRBJ2-6; the match to TRBD2 covers 11 bases. This CDR3 has 18 amino acids. J was trimmed by 2 bases and V by 4 bases; bases with no gene match: 7.